These T cell receptor beta chains were read from a single sample in a study of T cells in Graves' hyperthyroidism and ophthalmopathy. TCRdb redid the calling of the multiplex PCR reads with MiXCR, one entry per CDR3 protein. This table holds fewer than 650,000 distinct CDR3 sequences, about 15% found once. Source material: blood. These receptors were taken from a woman aged 30 to 39 with Graves' hyperthyroidism that later progressed to Graves' ophthalmopathy. Both conserved end residues are part of each CDR3. D genes are given only for firm matches. Clone size is stated in some rows and not others, as once, few, many or a class when expanded.

j_gene | v_gene | abundance | d_gene | CDR3nt | CDR3aa
TRBJ2-7 | TRBV20-1 | . | TRBD2 | TGCAGTGCACGGGGGGACTACGAGCAGCACTTC | CSARGDYEQHF
TRBJ1-1 | TRBV11-2 | . | . | TGTGCCAGCAGCTTAGCCAGGGGTAGCACTGAAGCTTTCTTT | CASSLARGSTEAFF
TRBJ1-2 | TRBV20-1 | many | . | TGCAGTGCTAGAGTGGATTTCTATGGCTACACCTTC | CSARVDFYGYTF
TRBJ2-1 | TRBV15 | few | TRBD1 | TGTGCCACCAGCAGAGATTCGGACAGGTACAATGAGCGGTTCTTC | CATSRDSDRYNERFF
TRBJ1-6 | TRBV12-3/TRBV12-4 | many | . | TGTGCCAGCAGTTCCCCAGTTGATGATTTGACCCTCCACTTT | CASSSPVDDLTLHF
TRBJ1-2 | TRBV27 | many | TRBD1 | TGTGCCAGCGGAGGACAGGCAGCTAACTATGGCTACACCTTC | CASGGQAANYGYTF
TRBJ2-3 | TRBV2 | . | TRBD2 | TGTGCCAGAGGCCTAGCGGGGGGCCGAGATACGCAGTATTTT | CARGLAGGRDTQYF
TRBJ1-1 | TRBV30 | many | . | TGTGCCTGGAGTCCGGGGAACACTGAAGCTTTCTTT | CAWSPGNTEAFF
TRBJ1-2 | TRBV30 | few | . | TGTGCCTGGTCTGCTGGGACCTTCTATGGCTACACCTTC | CAWSAGTFYGYTF
TRBJ1-2 | TRBV19 | many | TRBD1 | TGTGCCAGTAGTTCTGGGGACAGTGGTGGCTATGGCTACACCTTC | CASSSGDSGGYGYTF
TRBJ1-1 | TRBV20-1 | many | . | TGCAGTGCTAGAGTGGCGGGACCGAACACTGAAGCTTTCTTT | CSARVAGPNTEAFF
TRBJ2-6 | TRBV10-3 | . | . | TGTGCCATCAGTGATTCGGCAGGGGGGGGGGGGGCCAACGTCCTGACTTTC | CAISDSAGGGGANVLTF
TRBJ1-2 | TRBV27 | many | . | TGTGCCAGCAGTTTACGCGCCCAGGATGGCTACACCTTC | CASSLRAQDGYTF
TRBJ2-5 | TRBV28 | many | TRBD1 | TGTGCCAGCAGTCGACAGGGGTCCAAAGAGACCCAGTACTTC | CASSRQGSKETQYF
TRBJ1-4 | TRBV5-8 | . | . | TGTGCCAGCAGCTTGGTAGGGCAGGGTCGCGAAAAACTGTTTTTT | CASSLVGQGREKLFF
TRBJ2-1 | TRBV30 | many | TRBD2 | TGTGCCTGTCTTGTGGCTAGCGGGAGGCCCGGTGAGCAGTTCTTC | CACLVASGRPGEQFF
TRBJ1-4 | TRBV9 | . | . | TGTGCCAGCAGCGTAGCGACAGGAACCACTAATGAAAAACTGTTTTTT | CASSVATGTTNEKLFF
TRBJ2-7 | TRBV6-2/TRBV6-3 | many | . | TGTGCCAGCAGTGTGGACTTAAGCTCCTACGAGCAGTACTTC | CASSVDLSSYEQYF